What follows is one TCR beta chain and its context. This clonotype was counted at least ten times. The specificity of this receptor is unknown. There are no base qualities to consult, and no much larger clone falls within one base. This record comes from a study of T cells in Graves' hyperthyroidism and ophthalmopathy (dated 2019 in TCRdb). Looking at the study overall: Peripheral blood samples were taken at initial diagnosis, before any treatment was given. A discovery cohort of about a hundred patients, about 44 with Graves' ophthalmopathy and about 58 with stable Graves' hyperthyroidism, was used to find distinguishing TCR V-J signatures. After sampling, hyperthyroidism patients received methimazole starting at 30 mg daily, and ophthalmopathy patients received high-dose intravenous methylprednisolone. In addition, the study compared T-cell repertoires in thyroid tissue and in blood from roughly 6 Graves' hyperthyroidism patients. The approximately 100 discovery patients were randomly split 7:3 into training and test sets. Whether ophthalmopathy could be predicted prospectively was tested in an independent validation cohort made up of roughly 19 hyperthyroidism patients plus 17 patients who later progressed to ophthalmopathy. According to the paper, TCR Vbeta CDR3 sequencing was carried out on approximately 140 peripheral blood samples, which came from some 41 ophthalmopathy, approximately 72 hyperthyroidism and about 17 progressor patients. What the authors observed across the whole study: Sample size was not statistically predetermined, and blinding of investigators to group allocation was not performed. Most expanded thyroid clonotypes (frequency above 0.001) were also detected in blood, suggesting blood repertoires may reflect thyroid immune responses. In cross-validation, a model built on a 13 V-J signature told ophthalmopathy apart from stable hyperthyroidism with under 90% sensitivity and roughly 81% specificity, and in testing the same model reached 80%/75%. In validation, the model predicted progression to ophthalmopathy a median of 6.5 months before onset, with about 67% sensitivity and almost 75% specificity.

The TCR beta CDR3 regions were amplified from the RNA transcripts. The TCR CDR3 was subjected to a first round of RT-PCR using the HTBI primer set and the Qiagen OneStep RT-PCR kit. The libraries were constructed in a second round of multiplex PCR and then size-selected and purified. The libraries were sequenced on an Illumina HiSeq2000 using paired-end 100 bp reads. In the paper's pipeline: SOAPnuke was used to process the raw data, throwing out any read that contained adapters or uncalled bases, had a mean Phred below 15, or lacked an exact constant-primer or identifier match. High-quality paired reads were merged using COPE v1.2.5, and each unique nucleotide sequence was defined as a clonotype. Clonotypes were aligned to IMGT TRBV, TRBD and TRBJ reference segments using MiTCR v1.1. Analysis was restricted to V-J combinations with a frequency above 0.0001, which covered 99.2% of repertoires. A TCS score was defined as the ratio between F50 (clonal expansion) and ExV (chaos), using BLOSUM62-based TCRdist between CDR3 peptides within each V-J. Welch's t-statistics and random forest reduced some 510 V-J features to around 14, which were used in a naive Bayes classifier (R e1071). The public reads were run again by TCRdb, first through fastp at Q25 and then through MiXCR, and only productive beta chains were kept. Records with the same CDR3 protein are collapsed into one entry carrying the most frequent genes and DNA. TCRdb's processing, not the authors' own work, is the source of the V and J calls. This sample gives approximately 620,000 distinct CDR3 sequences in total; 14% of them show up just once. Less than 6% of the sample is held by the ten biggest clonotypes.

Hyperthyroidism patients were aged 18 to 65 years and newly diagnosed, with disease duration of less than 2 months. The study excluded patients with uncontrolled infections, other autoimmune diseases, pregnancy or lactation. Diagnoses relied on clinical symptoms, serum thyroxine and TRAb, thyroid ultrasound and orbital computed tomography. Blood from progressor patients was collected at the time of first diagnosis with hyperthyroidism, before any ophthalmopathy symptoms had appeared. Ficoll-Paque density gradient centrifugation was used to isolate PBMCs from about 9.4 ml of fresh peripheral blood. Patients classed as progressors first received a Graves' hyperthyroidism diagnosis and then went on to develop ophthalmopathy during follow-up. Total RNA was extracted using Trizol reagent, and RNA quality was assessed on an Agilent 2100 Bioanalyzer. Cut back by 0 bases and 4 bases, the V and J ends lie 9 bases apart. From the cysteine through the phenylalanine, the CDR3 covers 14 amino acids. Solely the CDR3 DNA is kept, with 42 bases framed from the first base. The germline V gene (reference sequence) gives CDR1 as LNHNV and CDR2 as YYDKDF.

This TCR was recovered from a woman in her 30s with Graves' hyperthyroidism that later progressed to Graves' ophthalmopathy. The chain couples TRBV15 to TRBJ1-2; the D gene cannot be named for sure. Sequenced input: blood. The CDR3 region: CATSRDNQIYGYTF. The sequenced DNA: TGTGCCACCAGCAGAGATAACCAGATCTATGGCTACACCTTC.